The rows below give T cell receptor beta chains drawn from one sample of a study of beta chain features in type 1 diabetes. Sequenced by immunoSEQ multiplex PCR; TCRdb stores in-frame clones only, minus some. Here the sample spans over 90,000 clones, roughly 28% being singletons. The specimen was central memory CD4+ T cells from blood. The receptors were sampled from a woman under 30 with type 1 diabetes. The CDR3 runs from the conserved cysteine through the conserved F or W. D genes are given only for firm matches. Size is omitted from some rows. Given values are once, few, many or a class for expanded clones.

d_call	j_call	v_call	clone_size	cdr3_aa	cdr3_nt
NA	TRBJ1-1	TRBV18	few	CASLLDSEAFF	TGTGCCAGCCTTCTGGACAGCGAAGCTTTCTTT
TRBD2	TRBJ2-1	TRBV9	NA	CASSVNAGVGNEQFF	TGTGCCAGCAGCGTAAATGCGGGAGTCGGAAATGAGCAGTTCTTC
TRBD2	TRBJ2-2	TRBV5-4	NA	CASNQPGGDTGELFF	TGTGCCAGCAACCAACCGGGGGGAGACACCGGGGAGCTGTTTTTT
TRBD1	TRBJ2-5	TRBV15	NA	CATSLSRGSGETQYF	TGTGCCACCAGCCTCAGCAGGGGGAGTGGGGAGACCCAGTACTTC
TRBD1	TRBJ1-2	TRBV19	few	CASSTNGQVGSHGYTF	TGTGCCAGTAGTACAAATGGACAGGTAGGATCCCATGGCTACACCTTC
TRBD1	TRBJ1-5	TRBV18	NA	CASSLTGQSNQPQHF	TGTGCCAGCTCACTTACGGGACAGAGCAATCAGCCCCAGCATTTT
NA	TRBJ1-1	TRBV18	few	CASSPREGNTEAFF	TGTGCCAGCTCACCAAGGGAGGGGAACACTGAAGCTTTCTTT
TRBD2	TRBJ2-1	TRBV5-1	NA	CASSFQTSGSYNEQFF	TGCGCCAGCAGCTTTCAGACTAGCGGGTCTTACAATGAGCAGTTCTTC
TRBD2	TRBJ2-1	TRBV5-1	NA	CASSGTTSGIWNEQFF	TGCGCCAGCAGCGGCACGACTAGCGGGATCTGGAATGAGCAGTTCTTC
TRBD2	TRBJ2-1	TRBV19	once	CASSRGGLAGGIYNEQFF	TGTGCCAGTAGTAGGGGGGGACTAGCGGGAGGAATCTACAATGAGCAGTTCTTC
NA	TRBJ2-1	TRBV7-2	NA	CASSLAAGKQGNEQFF	TGTGCCAGCAGCTTAGCGGCCGGGAAACAGGGCAATGAGCAGTTCTTC
TRBD1	TRBJ2-6	TRBV6-6	NA	CASRPQGAGANVLTF	TGTGCCAGCAGACCACAGGGGGCTGGGGCCAACGTCCTGACTTTC
NA	TRBJ1-2	TRBV28	NA	CASSFGGGYGYTF	TGTGCCAGCAGTTTCGGGGGTGGCTATGGCTACACCTTC
TRBD1	TRBJ1-1	TRBV2	once	CAISGTGDGAFF	TGTGCCATCTCCGGGACAGGGGACGGAGCTTTCTTT
TRBD2	TRBJ2-3	TRBV29-1	NA	CSVASSGTGTDTQYF	TGCAGCGTTGCGTCCAGCGGGACTGGCACAGATACGCAGTATTTT
NA	TRBJ2-6	TRBV21-1	few	CASSLRDKISGANVLTF	TGTGCCAGCAGTCTCAGGGATAAGATTTCTGGGGCCAACGTCCTGACTTTC
NA	TRBJ1-1	TRBV29-1	NA	CSVHGGGQMNTEAFF	TGCAGCGTGCACGGGGGGGGGCAGATGAACACTGAAGCTTTCTTT
NA	TRBJ2-1	TRBV4-1	NA	CASSRQIGGGSSYNEQFF	TGCGCCAGCAGCCGCCAGATTGGGGGCGGGAGCTCCTACAATGAGCAGTTCTTC
TRBD1	TRBJ2-1	TRBV28	NA	CASSRQGTYNEQFF	TGTGCCAGCAGTCGACAGGGAACCTACAATGAGCAGTTCTTC
NA	TRBJ2-6	TRBV29-1	NA	CSVESSSGANVLTF	TGCAGCGTTGAGAGTAGCTCTGGGGCCAACGTCCTGACTTTC
TRBD2	TRBJ2-3	TRBV5-6	NA	CASNLAGVTDTQYF	TGTGCCAGCAACCTAGCGGGCGTCACAGATACGCAGTATTTT
NA	TRBJ2-5	TRBV11-2	NA	CASSFSSGGRETQYF	TGTGCCAGCAGCTTTAGTTCTGGCGGCCGGGAGACCCAGTACTTC
TRBD1	TRBJ1-2	TRBV14	few	CASSQGANRGLRYGYTF	TGTGCCAGCAGCCAAGGAGCAAACAGGGGGTTGAGGTACGGCTACACCTTC
TRBD2	TRBJ2-1	TRBV28	NA	CASSLSILAGAYNEQFF	TGTGCCAGCAGTTTATCCATACTAGCGGGAGCCTACAATGAGCAGTTCTTC
NA	TRBJ1-1	TRBV20-1	few	CSALDYTEAFF	TGCAGTGCTCTGGACTACACTGAAGCTTTCTTT
NA	TRBJ2-2	TRBV9	few	CASSVLWEAAGELFF	TGTGCCAGCAGCGTATTATGGGAGGCGGCCGGGGAGCTGTTTTTT
TRBD1	TRBJ2-7	TRBV7-2	NA	CASSLALQGYDEQYF	TGTGCCAGCAGCTTAGCGCTACAGGGGTACGACGAGCAGTACTTC
TRBD2	TRBJ2-1	TRBV5-1	few	CASSQTGSLAGKQFF	TGCGCCAGCAGCCAGACCGGTAGTCTAGCGGGAAAGCAGTTCTTC
TRBD1	TRBJ1-5	TRBV27	few	CASRPAPDRGLRPQHF	TGTGCCAGCAGGCCTGCTCCGGACAGGGGGCTGAGGCCCCAGCATTTT
NA	TRBJ1-2	TRBV7-9	NA	CASSPNGPRGYTF	TGTGCCAGCAGCCCGAACGGTCCGCGAGGCTACACCTTC
TRBD2	TRBJ2-1	TRBV7-3	few	CASSLNAPGLAYNEQFF	TGTGCCAGCAGCTTAAATGCGCCGGGACTAGCCTACAATGAGCAGTTCTTC
NA	TRBJ2-5	TRBV7-2	NA	CASSHRRGETQYF	TGTGCCAGCAGCCATCGTAGGGGGGAGACCCAGTACTTC
TRBD1	TRBJ1-2	TRBV5-4	NA	CASSSRTGYGYTF	TGTGCCAGCAGTTCCAGGACAGGGTATGGCTACACCTTC